Listed here are 32 T cell receptor beta chains from one sample, sequenced in a study of OX40 agonist ivuxolimab in advanced cancers. The data were produced by immunoSEQ multiplex PCR, yet TCRdb's version contains in-frame clones alone and is incomplete. The sample yields fewer than 90,000 clones, around 87% seen once. The sample here was CD4+ or CD8+ T cells sorted from blood, taken in a trial of the OX40 agonist ivuxolimab. Receptors were obtained from an adult with an advanced solid tumor such as melanoma, head and neck, liver or kidney cancer.

J is TRBJ2-7 and V is TRBV15; D unresolved. Germline-derived CDR1 and CDR2 are LNHNV and YYDKDF (reference sequence). Trimming pared 0 bases from V and 7 bases from J, leaving 16 bases between. CDR3 size: 15 residues. The CDR3 spells CATSRDKMGMREQYV. The CDR3 DNA reads TGTGCCACCAGCAGAGATAAGATGGGTATGCGGGAGCAGTACGTC.

V and J are TRBV28 and TRBJ2-7; tentatively, D is TRBD1 or TRBD2 (5 bases each). V lost 1 base and J 2 bases, leaving 6 bases between the germline ends. Per germline, CDR1 MDHEN and CDR2 SYDVKM. CDR3 length: 13 amino acids. The CDR3 DNA reads TGTGCCAGCAGTTTATCGGGACCCTACGAGCAGTACGTC. Residues: CASSLSGPYEQYV.

J is TRBJ2-3 and V is TRBV19; 12 nucleotides align to TRBD2. The CDR3 length is 16 residues. With V trimmed by 4 bases and J by 3 bases, 5 bases remained unmatched. Germline lookup yields CDR1 LNHDA and CDR2 SQIVND (reference sequence). CDR3 nucleotides: TGTGCCAGTAGTAAGCTAGCGGGGGGGCGGACAGATACGCAGTATTTT. This codes for CASSKLAGGRTDTQYF.

The V and J genes are TRBV4-2 and TRBJ2-1; D unclear. The germline V and J ends were trimmed by 1 base and 3 bases, with 10 bases remaining between them. The CDR3 consists of 15 residues. Per the germline V gene, CDR1 is LGHNA and CDR2 is YNFKEQ. CDR3 amino acids: CASSQAYSFYNEQFF. The CDR3 DNA sequence: TGTGCCAGCAGCCAAGCTTACTCCTTCTACAATGAGCAGTTCTTC.

The rearrangement joins TRBV7-9 to TRBJ2-2; 9 bases are shared with TRBD1. The CDR3 totals 15 residues. The V gene's germline CDR1 is SEHNR and CDR2 FQNEAQ (reference sequence). V dropped 4 bases and J dropped 4; count of bases not matched to a gene: 4. The CDR3 DNA reads as TGTGCCAGCAGCTCTGACAGGGGGATCACCGGGGAGCTGTTTTTT. Translating gives CASSSDRGITGELFF.

V and J are TRBV9 and TRBJ1-3, with D perhaps matching TRBD1 (5 bases). The CDR3 consists of 13 residues. The germline V gene has CDR1 SGDLS and CDR2 YYNGEE. The V end lost 4 bases, the J end lost 1 base, and 6 bases lay between the germline ends. Written as DNA, the CDR3 is TGTGCCAGCAGCACAGGTTCTGGAAACACCATATATTTT. It codes for CASSTGSGNTIYF.

In this sample, this clone turned up once. V usage is TRBV30 and J usage is TRBJ1-4; D not certain. CDR1 and CDR2 (germline): GTSNPN, SVGIG (reference sequence). The V end was cut by 4 bases, the J end by 0 bases, with 6 bases between. This CDR3 is 13 amino acids long. CDR3 sequence reads: CAWTPTTNEKLFF. The DNA for the CDR3 is TGTGCCTGGACCCCCACAACTAATGAAAAACTGTTTTTT.

This chain uses TRBV4-1 with TRBJ1-2; TRBD1 aligns across 7 bases. Germline V CDR1 and CDR2: MGHRA, YSYEKL. This CDR3 is built from 13 residues. V shed 4 bases and J 5 bases; nucleotides not matched to a gene: 4. The chain's CDR3 is CASSLGDRYGYTF. The CDR3 bases are TGCGCCAGCAGCCTCGGGGACAGATATGGCTACACCTTC.

V gene TRBV6-5 combines with J gene TRBJ1-5; 8 bases fit TRBD1. This CDR3 region has 14 residues. From germline, CDR1 is MNHEY and CDR2 SVGAGI. V lost 6 bases and J lost 3; bases outside the gene matches: 4. The CDR3 protein is CASRPGQANQPQHF. The DNA for the CDR3 is TGTGCCAGCAGACCGGGACAGGCCAATCAGCCCCAGCATTTT.

This chain joins TRBV5-1 and TRBJ1-2; D is uncertain. Germline loops: CDR1 SGHRS, CDR2 YFSETQ. This CDR3 is built from 13 residues. V gave up 2 bases and J gave up 8 bases, with 13 bases separating them. Written as DNA, the CDR3 is TGCGCCAGCAGCTTATTAGGGTCCGACGGCTACACCTTC. This gives the protein CASSLLGSDGYTF.

This chain uses TRBV9 with TRBJ2-2; D gene uncertain. With 0 bases removed from V and 6 bases from J, the gap between germline ends came to 12 bases. CDR3 length: 15 amino acids. Germline V CDR1 and CDR2: SGDLS, YYNGEE. The CDR3 DNA reads TGTGCCAGCAGCGTAGGGGAAGTAAGATCCGGGGAGCTGTTTTTT. Translation gives CASSVGEVRSGELFF. Complete variable domain (other parts from reference TRBV9 and TRBJ2-2): DSGVTQTPKHLITATGQRVTLRCSPRSGDLSVYWYQQSLDQGLQFLIQYYNGEERAKGNILERFSAQQFPDLHSELNLSSLELGDSALYFCASSVGEVRSGELFFGEGSRLTVL.

The chain carries TRBV18 and TRBJ1-5; D gene unclear. CDR3 length equals 16 residues. Germline CDR1 and CDR2: KGHSH and LQKENI. V was clipped by 2 bases and J by 0 bases, with 11 bases between them. CDR3 in amino acids: CASSPFGVYSNQPQHF. DNA of the CDR3: TGTGCCAGCTCACCATTTGGAGTATATAGCAATCAGCCCCAGCATTTT. The full variable domain, with the rest looked up from reference TRBV18 and TRBJ1-5, is NAGVMQNPRHLVRRRGQEARLRCSPMKGHSHVYWYRQLPEEGLKFMVYLQKENIIDESGMPKERFSAEFPKEGPSILRIQQVVRGDSAAYFCASSPFGVYSNQPQHFGDGTRLSIL.

This rearrangement joins TRBV9 to TRBJ1-4; D call uncertain. The CDR3 is 21 amino acids. Per the germline V gene, CDR1 is SGDLS and CDR2 is YYNGEE. V lost 2 bases to trimming and J lost 0 bases, with 26 bases between them. Here the CDR3 reads CASSVGFAQAHPRTTNEKLFF. CDR3 sequence (DNA): TGTGCCAGCAGCGTTGGTTTCGCTCAGGCACACCCCAGGACAACTAATGAAAAACTGTTTTTT.

The chain combines TRBV4-3 with TRBJ2-2; 10 bases match TRBD1. Germline loops: CDR1 LGHNA, CDR2 YSLEER. Germline trimming cut 4 bases from V and 4 bases from J; bases unmatched to any gene: 3. This CDR3 region has 15 residues. The CDR3 DNA follows: TGCGCCAGCAGCCTGGGACAGGGGAGCACCGGGGAGCTGTTTTTT. Translation gives CASSLGQGSTGELFF.

CDR3 bases: TGTGCCAGCAGCTTAGGTGGCAGATTGAACACCGGGGAGCTGTTTTTT. Its protein is CASSLGGRLNTGELFF. The rearrangement links TRBV7-8 to TRBJ2-2; D not resolved. Per the germline V gene, CDR1 is SGHVS and CDR2 is FQNEAQ. This CDR3 has 16 residues. Trimming cost V 1 base and J 1 base, with 10 bases left between them.

V gene TRBV9 combines with J gene TRBJ1-6; D ambiguous. CDR3 size: 14 residues. Germline CDR1 and CDR2: SGDLS and YYNGEE. Between the trimmed V and J ends, which lost 0 bases and 7 bases, there was a span of 8 bases. CDR3 region: CASSVGQENSPLHF. The CDR3 nucleotides are TGTGCCAGCAGCGTAGGGCAGGAAAATTCACCCCTCCACTTT.

The chain uses TRBV7-2 and TRBJ2-7, with D possibly TRBD1 on 6 matching bases. The CDR3 loop spans 15 amino acids. The ends were cut back, 0 bases at V and 3 bases at J, with 12 bases in the middle. CDR1 is SGHTA, CDR2 FQGNSA, per germline. Written as DNA, the CDR3 is TGTGCCAGCAGCTTAGCTACAGGGACCCTCTACGAGCAGTACTTC. It codes for CASSLATGTLYEQYF.

This clone appeared once. The chain couples TRBV2 to TRBJ2-5; perhaps TRBD1 as D (5 bases). In germline, CDR1 is SNHLY, CDR2 FYNNEI. Trimming took 3 bases from V and 5 from J, leaving 13 bases between them. The CDR3 has 14 amino acids. CDR3 sequence: CASSDVPGRETQYF. In DNA, the CDR3 is TGTGCCAGCAGTGACGTCCCAGGGCGGGAGACCCAGTACTTC.

The rearrangement uses TRBV5-6 and TRBJ1-2; unclear D gene. CDR3 length equals 15 residues. Trimming shortened V by 1 base and J by 8 bases, and 18 bases separated the two germline ends. Germline assignment: CDR1 SGHDT and CDR2 YYEEEE. The CDR3, as DNA: TGTGCCAGCAGCTTGCGCCCCCCGAGCGGGATCGGCTACACCTTC. Its translation is CASSLRPPSGIGYTF.

The chain employs TRBV13 and TRBJ1-3, with 8 bases that match TRBD1. Germline CDR1 reads PRHDT; CDR2 reads FYEKMQ (reference sequence). With 4 bases clipped from V and 3 bases from J, the junction kept 8 bases outside the gene matches. The CDR3 extends over 16 amino acids. The CDR3 region is CASSSGQGIFGNTIYF. CDR3 bases: TGTGCCAGCAGCTCAGGACAGGGTATTTTTGGAAACACCATATATTTT.

The CDR3 is CASLSIGFPDTQYF. The CDR3 nucleotides read TGTGCCAGCTTGTCAATAGGGTTCCCAGATACGCAGTATTTT. The rearrangement links TRBV6-5 to TRBJ2-3; D gene uncertain. The CDR3 extends over 14 amino acids. V lost 8 bases, J lost 4 bases, and 16 bases lay in between. Looked up from germline, CDR1 is MNHEY and CDR2 is SVGAGI.

The rearrangement uses TRBV6-6 and TRBJ2-3; TRBD2 matches at 8 bases. CDR1 MNHNY and CDR2 SVGAGI come from the germline V gene (reference sequence). CDR3 length: 14 residues. J was trimmed by 1 base and V by 7 bases; bases with no gene match: 4. The CDR3: CASKGTSGTDTQYF. In nucleotides, the CDR3 is TGTGCCAGCAAAGGGACTAGTGGCACAGATACGCAGTATTTT.

This sequence joins TRBV18 and TRBJ2-1; a possible D gene is TRBD1 (7 bases). CDR1 KGHSH and CDR2 LQKENI come from the germline V gene. V lost 3 bases and J lost 9, with 12 bases in between. The CDR3 has 13 residues. CDR3 residues: CASSPQGEAEQFF. CDR3 DNA: TGTGCCAGCTCACCCCAGGGGGAGGCTGAGCAGTTCTTC. The variable domain in full, with the rest retrieved from reference TRBV18 and TRBJ2-1, is NAGVMQNPRHLVRRRGQEARLRCSPMKGHSHVYWYRQLPEEGLKFMVYLQKENIIDESGMPKERFSAEFPKEGPSILRIQQVVRGDSAAYFCASSPQGEAEQFFGPGTRLTVL.

The chain uses TRBV19 and TRBJ2-3; no firm D call. Deletions cut 0 bases from V and 1 base from J, with 14 bases between. CDR1 is LNHDA, CDR2 SQIVND, per germline (reference sequence). The CDR3 has 17 residues. The CDR3: CASSIDPRSAGTDTQYF. The DNA of the CDR3 is TGTGCCAGTAGTATAGACCCCCGTTCGGCGGGCACAGATACGCAGTATTTT.

The V call is TRBV7-3, the J call TRBJ2-1; 7 nucleotides match TRBD1. Germline CDR1 reads SGHTA; CDR2 reads FQGTGA. This CDR3 has 11 amino acids. Unmatched junction bases numbered 6, after V lost 5 bases and J lost 14 bases. As DNA, the CDR3 is TGTGCCAGCAGCCTCGGACAGGCAAAGTTCTTC. Translating it yields CASSLGQAKFF.

The chain has TRBV28 and TRBJ2-3; TRBD2 might be the D (7 bases). Deletions cut 4 bases from V and 1 base from J, with 15 bases between. The CDR3 is made up of 16 amino acids. The germline V gene has CDR1 MDHEN and CDR2 SYDVKM. CDR3 in DNA: TGTGCCAGCAGTTCCGCGAGAGGGGGGGGCACAGATACGCAGTATTTT. Its protein product is CASSSARGGGTDTQYF.

The J gene is TRBJ1-6, the V gene TRBV18; no firm D call. CDR1 and CDR2 (germline): KGHSH, LQKENI. This CDR3 is 15 amino acids long. V was clipped by 2 bases and J by 6 bases, with 11 bases between them. Written as DNA, the CDR3 is TGTGCCAGCTCACCATCAACGGGGTTTAATTCACCCCTCCACTTT. This translates into CASSPSTGFNSPLHF.

This clone was detected only a few times. The chain employs TRBV9 and TRBJ2-3, with 10 bases lining up with TRBD1. CDR3 length: 16 residues. V shed 4 bases, J shed 3 bases, and the junction held 8 bases outside the gene matches. Per the germline V gene, CDR1 is SGDLS and CDR2 is YYNGEE. The CDR3 sequence: CASSPRQGAITDTQYF. CDR3 bases: TGTGCCAGCAGCCCCAGACAGGGGGCGATTACAGATACGCAGTATTTT.

The table lists this clone with a few counts. This specimen includes other DNA sequences encoding the same CDR3. The chain couples TRBV28 to TRBJ1-5, with D tentatively TRBD1 (5 bases). The V gene lost 6 bases and the J gene lost 4 bases, with 13 bases spanning the gap. Germline V lookup: CDR1 MDHEN, CDR2 SYDVKM. The CDR3 has 14 amino acids. For the CDR3, the DNA is TGTGCCAGCAGGAAGCAGGGAGGGAATCAGCCCCAGCATTTT. It encodes CASRKQGGNQPQHF.

The chain has TRBV5-1 and TRBJ1-4; D remains ambiguous. Trimming cost V 0 bases and J 5 bases, with 5 bases left between them. Germline V gives CDR1 SGHRS, CDR2 YFSETQ. CDR3 size: 13 residues. CDR3 residues: CASSLGANEKLFF. For the CDR3, the DNA is TGCGCCAGCAGCTTGGGGGCGAATGAAAAACTGTTTTTT.

The chain employs TRBV5-1 and TRBJ1-2; D gene unclear. The length of the CDR3 is 12 residues. Trimming stripped 6 bases from V and 5 bases from J, with 11 bases between. Germline V gene lookup returns CDR1 SGHRS and CDR2 YFSETQ. The CDR3, as DNA: TGCGCCAGCAACGGGGATCATTATGGCTACACCTTC. Its translation: CASNGDHYGYTF.

The genes are TRBV28 and TRBJ1-2; 8 positions agree with TRBD1. Germline trimming cut 5 bases from V and 8 bases from J; bases unmatched to any gene: 16. Germline V lookup: CDR1 MDHEN, CDR2 SYDVKM. There are 16 residues in the CDR3. The CDR3 bases are TGTGCCAGCAGTACCCTGTTTGGACAGGGATTCGACGGCTACACCTTC. Its translation is CASSTLFGQGFDGYTF.